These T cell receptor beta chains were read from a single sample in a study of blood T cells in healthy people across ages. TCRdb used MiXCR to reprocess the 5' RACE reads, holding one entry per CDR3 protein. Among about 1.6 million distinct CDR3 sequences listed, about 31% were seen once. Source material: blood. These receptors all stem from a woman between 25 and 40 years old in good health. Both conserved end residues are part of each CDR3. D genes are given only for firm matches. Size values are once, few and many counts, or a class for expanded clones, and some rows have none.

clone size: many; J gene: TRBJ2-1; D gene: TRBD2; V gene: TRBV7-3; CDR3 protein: CASSLEAGGLNEQFF; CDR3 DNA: TGTGCCAGCAGCTTAGAAGCGGGAGGGTTGAATGAGCAGTTCTTC
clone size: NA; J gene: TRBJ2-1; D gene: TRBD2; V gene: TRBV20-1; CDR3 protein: CSASLAGGYSEQFF; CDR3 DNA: TGCAGTGCTAGTCTAGCGGGGGGCTACAGTGAGCAGTTCTTC
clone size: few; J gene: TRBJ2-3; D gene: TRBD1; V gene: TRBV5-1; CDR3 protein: CASSTGDRSKFGTDTQYF; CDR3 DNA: TGCGCCAGCAGTACTGGGGACAGGTCAAAGTTTGGGACAGATACGCAGTATTTT
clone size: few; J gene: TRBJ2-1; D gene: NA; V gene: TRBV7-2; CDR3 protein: CASSPVAGSGSEQFF; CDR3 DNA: TGTGCCAGCAGCCCAGTGGCGGGATCGGGTAGTGAGCAGTTCTTC
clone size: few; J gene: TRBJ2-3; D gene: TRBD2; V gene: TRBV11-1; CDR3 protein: CASRGPGASGGGTSTDTQYF; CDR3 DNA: TGTGCCAGCAGAGGTCCCGGGGCTAGCGGGGGGGGTACTAGCACAGATACGCAGTATTTT
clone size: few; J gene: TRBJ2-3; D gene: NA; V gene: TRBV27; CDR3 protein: CASTGGTADTDTQYF; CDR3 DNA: TGTGCCAGCACTGGCGGGACCGCGGACACAGATACGCAGTATTTT
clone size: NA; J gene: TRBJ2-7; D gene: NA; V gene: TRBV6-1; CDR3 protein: CASSELGPSYEQYF; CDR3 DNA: TGTGCCAGCAGTGAATTGGGGCCCTCCTACGAGCAGTACTTC
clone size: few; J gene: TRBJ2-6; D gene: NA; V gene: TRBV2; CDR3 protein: CAAPREDSYGANVLTF; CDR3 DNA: TGTGCCGCCCCACGGGAAGACTCGTATGGGGCCAACGTCCTGACTTTC
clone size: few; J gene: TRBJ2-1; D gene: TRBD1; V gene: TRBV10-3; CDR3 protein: CAIRTGGMELNEQFF; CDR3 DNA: TGTGCCATCAGGACAGGGGGCATGGAGTTGAATGAGCAGTTCTTC
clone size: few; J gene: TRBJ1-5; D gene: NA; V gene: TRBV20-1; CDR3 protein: CSASQGLSNQPQHF; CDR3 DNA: TGCAGTGCATCTCAGGGCCTGAGCAATCAGCCCCAGCATTTT
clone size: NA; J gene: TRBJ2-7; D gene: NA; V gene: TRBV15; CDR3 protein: CATSRAGHSVAYEQYF; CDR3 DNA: TGTGCCACCAGCAGAGCGGGACACTCGGTCGCCTACGAGCAGTACTTC
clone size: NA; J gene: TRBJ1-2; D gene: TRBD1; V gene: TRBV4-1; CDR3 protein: CASSQESAGGGHGYTF; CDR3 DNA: TGCGCCAGCAGCCAAGAGTCGGCAGGGGGGGGCCATGGCTACACCTTC
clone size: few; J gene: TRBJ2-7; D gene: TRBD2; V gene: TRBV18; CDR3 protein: CASSGGLDTLTYEQYF; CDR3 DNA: TGTGCCAGCTCGGGGGGGTTGGACACATTGACCTACGAGCAGTACTTC
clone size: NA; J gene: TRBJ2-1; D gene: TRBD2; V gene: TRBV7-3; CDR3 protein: CASSLTGTSGGSHNEQFF; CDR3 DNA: TGTGCCAGCAGCTTAACGGGGACTAGCGGGGGGTCCCACAATGAGCAGTTCTTC
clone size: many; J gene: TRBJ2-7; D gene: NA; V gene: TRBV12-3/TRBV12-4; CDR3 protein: CATTMGGREESYEQYF; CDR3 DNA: TGTGCCACCACAATGGGGGGACGAGAGGAATCCTACGAGCAGTACTTC
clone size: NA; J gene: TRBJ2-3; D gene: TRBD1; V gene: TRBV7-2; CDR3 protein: CASSDRDSFITDTQYF; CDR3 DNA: TGTGCCAGCAGCGACCGGGACAGTTTTATCACAGATACGCAGTATTTT
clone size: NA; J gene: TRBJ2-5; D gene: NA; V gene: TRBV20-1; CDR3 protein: CSAERRFEETQYF; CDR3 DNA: TGCAGTGCTGAGAGGCGGTTTGAAGAGACCCAGTACTTC
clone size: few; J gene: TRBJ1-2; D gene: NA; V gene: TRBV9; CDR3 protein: CASSVEGKGGYGYTF; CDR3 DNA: TGTGCCAGCAGCGTAGAGGGCAAGGGGGGCTATGGCTACACCTTC
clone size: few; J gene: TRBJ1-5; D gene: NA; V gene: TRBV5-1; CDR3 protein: CASSLDNSNQPQHF; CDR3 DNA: TGCGCCAGCAGCTTGGACAACTCGAATCAGCCCCAGCATTTT
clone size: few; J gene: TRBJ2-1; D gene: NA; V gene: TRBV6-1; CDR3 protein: CAITTSDHGSYNEQFF; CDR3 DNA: TGTGCCATCACGACTTCGGACCATGGCTCCTACAATGAGCAGTTCTTC
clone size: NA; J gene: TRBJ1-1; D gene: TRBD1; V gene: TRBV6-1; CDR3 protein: CASRTGSNTEAFF; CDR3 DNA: TGTGCCAGCAGGACAGGGTCGAACACTGAAGCTTTCTTT
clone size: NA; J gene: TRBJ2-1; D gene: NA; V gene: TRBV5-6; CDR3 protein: CASSRKTHNEQFF; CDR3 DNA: TGTGCCAGCAGCCGAAAAACCCACAATGAGCAGTTCTTC
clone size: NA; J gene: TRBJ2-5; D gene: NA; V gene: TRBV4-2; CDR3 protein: CANSTRERETQYF; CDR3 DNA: TGTGCCAACAGCACACGGGAGCGGGAGACCCAGTACTTC
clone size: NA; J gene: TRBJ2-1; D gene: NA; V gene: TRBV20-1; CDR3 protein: CSATRSGRTSYNEQFF; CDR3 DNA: TGCAGTGCTACTCGCTCCGGACGGACTTCCTACAATGAGCAGTTCTTC
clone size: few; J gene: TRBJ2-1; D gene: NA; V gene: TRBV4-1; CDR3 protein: CASRPFYGRGAEQFF; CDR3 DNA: TGCGCCAGTAGGCCCTTTTACGGCAGGGGGGCTGAGCAGTTCTTC
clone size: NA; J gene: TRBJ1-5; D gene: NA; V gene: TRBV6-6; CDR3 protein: CASTSRDSNQPQHF; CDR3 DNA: TGTGCCAGCACGTCGCGGGATAGCAATCAGCCCCAGCATTTT
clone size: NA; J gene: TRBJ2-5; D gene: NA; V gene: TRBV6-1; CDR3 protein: CASIPGQVLQETQYF; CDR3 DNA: TGTGCCAGCATCCCGGGACAAGTCCTCCAAGAGACCCAGTACTTC
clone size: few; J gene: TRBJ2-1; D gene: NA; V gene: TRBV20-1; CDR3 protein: CSARESGRINEQFF; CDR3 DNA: TGCAGTGCTAGAGAGTCGGGACGTATCAATGAGCAGTTCTTC
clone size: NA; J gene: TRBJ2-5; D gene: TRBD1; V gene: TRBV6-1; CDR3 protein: CASGTALSGETQYF; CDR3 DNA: TGTGCCAGTGGGACAGCACTATCAGGAGAGACCCAGTACTTC
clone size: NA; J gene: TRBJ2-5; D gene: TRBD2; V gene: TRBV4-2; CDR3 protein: CASLLGGRDETQYF; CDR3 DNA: TGTGCCAGCCTCCTGGGCGGGAGGGATGAGACCCAGTACTTC
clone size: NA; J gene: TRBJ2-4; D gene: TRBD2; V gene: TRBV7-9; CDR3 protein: CASSRTSGRGGAKNIQYF; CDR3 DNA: TGTGCCAGCAGCCGGACTAGCGGGAGAGGGGGGGCCAAAAACATTCAGTACTTC
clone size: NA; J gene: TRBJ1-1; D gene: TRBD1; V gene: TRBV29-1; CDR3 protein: CSVEDRGHTEAFF; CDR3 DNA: TGCAGCGTGGAAGACAGGGGGCACACTGAAGCTTTCTTT
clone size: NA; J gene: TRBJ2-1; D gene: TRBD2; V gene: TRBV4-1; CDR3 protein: CASSLAGGIPNEQFF; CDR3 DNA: TGCGCCAGCAGCCTAGCGGGGGGGATCCCCAATGAGCAGTTCTTC
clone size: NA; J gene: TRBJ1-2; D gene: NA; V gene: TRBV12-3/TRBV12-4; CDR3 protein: CASSFDAGYTF; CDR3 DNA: TGTGCCAGCAGTTTTGATGCTGGCTACACCTTC
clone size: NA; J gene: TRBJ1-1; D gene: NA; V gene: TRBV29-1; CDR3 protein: CSVEERGTEAFF; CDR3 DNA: TGCAGCGTTGAAGAAAGGGGGACTGAAGCTTTCTTT
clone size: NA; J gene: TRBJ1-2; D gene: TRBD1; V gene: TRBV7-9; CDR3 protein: CASRRDRGLDGYTF; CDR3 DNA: TGTGCCAGCAGACGTGACAGGGGGCTGGATGGCTACACCTTC
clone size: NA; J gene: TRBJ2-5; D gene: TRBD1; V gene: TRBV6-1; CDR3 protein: CASSEYIKGASETQYF; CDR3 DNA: TGTGCCAGCAGCGAATATATTAAGGGGGCGTCAGAGACCCAGTACTTC
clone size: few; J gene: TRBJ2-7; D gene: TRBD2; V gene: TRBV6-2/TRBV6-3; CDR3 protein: CASTPWGSGSSYGQYF; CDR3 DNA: TGTGCCAGCACCCCTTGGGGGAGCGGGAGCTCCTACGGGCAGTACTTC
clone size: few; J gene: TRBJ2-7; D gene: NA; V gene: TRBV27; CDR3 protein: CASSLSPLGGATYEQYF; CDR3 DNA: TGTGCCAGCAGTTTATCCCCCTTAGGGGGGGCCACCTACGAGCAGTACTTC
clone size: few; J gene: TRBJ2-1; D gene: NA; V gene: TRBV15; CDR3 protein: CATSFILERSDNEQFF; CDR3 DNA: TGTGCCACCAGCTTTATCCTCGAACGGTCGGACAATGAGCAGTTCTTC
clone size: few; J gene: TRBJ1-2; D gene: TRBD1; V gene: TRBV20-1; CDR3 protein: CSANPPTGGYGYTF; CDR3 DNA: TGCAGTGCTAATCCCCCGACAGGGGGCTATGGCTACACCTTC
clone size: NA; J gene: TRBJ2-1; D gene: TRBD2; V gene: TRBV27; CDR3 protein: CASSLILAGGLGDEQFF; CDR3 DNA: TGTGCCAGCAGTTTAATACTAGCGGGAGGTTTAGGGGATGAGCAGTTCTTC
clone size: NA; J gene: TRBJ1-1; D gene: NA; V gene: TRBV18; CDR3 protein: CASSPREAIEAFF; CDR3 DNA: TGTGCCAGCTCACCTCGTGAAGCCATTGAAGCTTTCTTT
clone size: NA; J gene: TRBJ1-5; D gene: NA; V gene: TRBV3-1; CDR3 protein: CASSPSVLEPSNQPQHF; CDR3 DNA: TGTGCCAGCAGCCCAAGCGTACTGGAACCGAGCAATCAGCCCCAGCATTTT
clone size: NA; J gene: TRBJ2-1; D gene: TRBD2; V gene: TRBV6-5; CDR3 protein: CATRLAGVWDEQFF; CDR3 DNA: TGTGCCACCAGACTAGCGGGAGTGTGGGATGAGCAGTTCTTC
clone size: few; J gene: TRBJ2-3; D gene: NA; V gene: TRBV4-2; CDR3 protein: CASSQESPRVVSDTQYF; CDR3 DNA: TGTGCCAGCAGCCAAGAATCCCCCCGGGTAGTTTCAGATACGCAGTATTTT
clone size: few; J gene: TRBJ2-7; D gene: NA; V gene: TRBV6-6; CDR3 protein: CASSYTDTYYEQYF; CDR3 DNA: TGTGCCAGCAGTTACACGGACACCTACTACGAGCAGTACTTC
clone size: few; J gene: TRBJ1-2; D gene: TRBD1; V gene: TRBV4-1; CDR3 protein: CASSQRTRDRSDWGYTF; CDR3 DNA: TGCGCCAGCAGCCAGAGGACCCGGGACAGGTCGGATTGGGGCTACACCTTC